Sequencing of this T cell receptor (beta chain) was carried out in a study of CD8+ T cells in alopecia areata. Study-level information: Tofacitinib administration to treated patients was oral, at 5 to 10 mg twice daily. General study points: Normal scalp showed lower clonality than lesional scalp, especially alopecia totalis/universalis.

A few counts support this clone. What it binds is not known. V shed 5 bases and J 6 bases; nucleotides not matched to a gene: 9. The CDR3 is 13 residues long. CDR1 SQVTM and CDR2 ANQGSEA come from the germline V gene. Lesional scalp punch biopsies and peripheral blood were collected from alopecia areata patients. In each case, RNA was isolated and then reverse transcribed into cDNA as the sequencing template. Only in-frame clones appear in the TCRdb table, and some are missing; sequencing was by immunoSEQ multiplex PCR. This table holds 170,000 or so clones, around 63% found once. Sequencing was performed on CD4+ T cells sorted from blood, taken at week 0. The origin of this receptor is a human donor with alopecia areata. The V call is TRBV29-1, the J call TRBJ2-7; 8 nucleotides agree with TRBD2. The CDR3 is CSVTPSGGSEQYF. Here the CDR3 DNA reads TGCAGCGTTACTCCCAGCGGGGGAAGCGAGCAGTACTTC.